The present entry profiles one TCR beta chain with its context. This clone was counted a few times. Its specific antigen is unknown. No base quality values were provided; no much bigger clone lies one nucleotide off. This sample stems from a study of blood T cell repertoires in COVID-19 (dated by TCRdb to the early 2020s). Regarding the complete study: Collaborator samples came from the United States, Italy and Spain and covered acute and convalescent phases of COVID-19. The dataset comprised deeply sampled blood TCRbeta repertoires from subjects exposed to, actively infected with, or recovered from COVID-19. The repertoires were released in a freely available public database meant as a resource for research on the immune response to SARS-CoV-2. The samples were drawn from two sources: the first 160 participants of the ongoing ImmuneRACE study, and over 1,000 subjects contributed by 6 global collaborators. The material from the prospective study consisted of cDNA or gDNA derived from T cells, B-cell-depleted T cells, or PBMCs. A de-identified subject ID, COVID-19 status, age in years and sex were almost always included in the sample metadata. Where available, HLA class I and class II types were obtained from metadata supplied by the sample provider rather than from assay-based typing.

At one collaborating source in Seattle, patients were enrolled during active infection and were followed longitudinally through the course of disease. Collaborating institutions collected whole blood in K2EDTA tubes following their own protocols. For TCRbeta analysis, collaborators shipped samples in one of three forms: frozen whole blood, isolated PBMCs, or DNA extracted from either of those sample types. Trimming at the junction amounts to 6 bases on V and 4 bases on J, and the germline ends lie 9 bases apart. Including cysteine and phenylalanine, the CDR3 has 12 amino acids. Only the CDR3 region is kept as DNA, spanning 36 bases read in frame from base 1. Taken from the germline V gene (reference sequence), the CDR1 and CDR2 loops are LNHNV and YYDKDF. TCRbeta CDR3 regions were amplified from genomic DNA using the immunoSEQ Assay, a bias-controlled multiplex PCR. The authors processed their data as follows. The number of nucleated cells in each sample was estimated from the amplification of reference gene primers within the assay. Sequence reads were collapsed and filtered to measure the absolute abundance of every unique TCRbeta CDR3 rearrangement. For each sample, productive Simpson clonality was calculated by taking the square root of Simpson's diversity index across productive rearrangements. This immuneACCESS table, as held by TCRdb, lists in-frame sequences with V and J called but not all clones. Of the missing ones, under half trace to an unresolved V gene in checked studies; the others have no known cause. The D gene and trimming were derived from the DNA, and the V and J assignments and clone size from that table. This sample lists under 300,000 clones; less than 85% were detected once. The biggest ten clones account for 1.4% to 1.5% of the sample.

The study at large found these results: How much clinical and demographic metadata was included differed by source and by participant, and the metadata was provided uncurated.

This chain is built from TRBV15 and TRBJ1-2, and perhaps TRBD1 as D gene, on 6 matching bases. The clonotype was recovered from a human donor with COVID-19, enrolled during active disease. The donor label of this sample is uncertain. Sequenced sample: peripheral blood. The sequenced DNA is TGTGCCACCAGGGACAGCTTCTATGGCTACACCTTC. It translates as CATRDSFYGYTF. The reference TRBV15 and TRBJ1-2 proteins fill in what lies around the CDR3, so the full variable domain reads DAMVIQNPRYQVTQFGKPVTLSCSQTLNHNVMYWYQQKSSQAPKLLFHYYDKDFNNEADTPDNFQSRRPNTSFCFLDIRSPGLGDTAMYLCATRDSFYGYTFGSGTRLTVV.